This TCR beta chain came from a study of T cell repertoires in cytomegalovirus infection. Study in general: Evidence of both CMV infection and a matching HLA type came from public TCR beta signatures.

With respect to this clonotype: Its antigen is unidentified.

From the reads, TCRdb called clonotypes with MiXCR, one entry per CDR3 protein. The table shows 750,000 to 900,000 distinct CDR3 sequences, with almost 30% occurring only once. The CDR3 spans 17 residues. Trimming took 6 bases from V and 6 from J; bases not matched to a gene: 14. The rearrangement uses TRBV12-3 or TRBV12-4 and TRBJ2-1; 10 bases fit TRBD2. This TCR was sampled from a human donor in good health (CMV status not recorded). Some clones in this sample may be carry-over from other donors' samples. The input for sequencing was cultured CD8+ T cells from PBMCs, taken from culture after CMV antigen stimulation. The CDR3 region has the DNA TGTGCCAGCAGCCTTTATAGCGGGGGGTTCCTACTCAATGAGCAGTTCTTC. Protein: CASSLYSGGFLLNEQFF.